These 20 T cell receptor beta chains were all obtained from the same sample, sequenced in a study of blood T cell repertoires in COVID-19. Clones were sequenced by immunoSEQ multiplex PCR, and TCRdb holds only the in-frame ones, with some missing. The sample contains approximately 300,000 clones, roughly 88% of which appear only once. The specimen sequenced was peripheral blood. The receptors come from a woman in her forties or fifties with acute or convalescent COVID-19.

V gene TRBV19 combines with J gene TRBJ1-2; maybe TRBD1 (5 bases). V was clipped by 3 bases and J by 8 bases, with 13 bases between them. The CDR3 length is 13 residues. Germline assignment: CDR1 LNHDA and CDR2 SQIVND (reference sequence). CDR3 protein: CASSIRRVDGYTF. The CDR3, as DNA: TGTGCCAGTAGTATCCGCAGGGTGGACGGCTACACCTTC.

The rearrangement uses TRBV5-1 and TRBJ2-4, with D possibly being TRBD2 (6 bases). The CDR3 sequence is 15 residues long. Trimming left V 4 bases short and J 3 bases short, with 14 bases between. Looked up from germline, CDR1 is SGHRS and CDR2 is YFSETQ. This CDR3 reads CASSEEGPGKNIQYF. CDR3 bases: TGCGCCAGCAGCGAGGAGGGCCCGGGCAAAAACATTCAGTACTTC.

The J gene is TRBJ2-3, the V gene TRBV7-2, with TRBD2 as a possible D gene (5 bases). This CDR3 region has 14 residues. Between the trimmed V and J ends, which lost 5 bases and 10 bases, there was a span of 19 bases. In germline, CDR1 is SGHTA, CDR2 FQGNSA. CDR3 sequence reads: CASSPSGPREPQYF. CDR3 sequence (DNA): TGTGCCAGCAGCCCGTCCGGCCCAAGGGAGCCGCAGTATTTT. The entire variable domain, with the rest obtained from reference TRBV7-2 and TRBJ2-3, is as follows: GAGVSQSPSNKVTEKGKDVELRCDPISGHTALYWYRQSLGQGLEFLIYFQGNSAPDKSGLPSDRFSAERTGGSVSTLTIQRTQQEDSAVYLCASSPSGPREPQYFGPGTRLTVL.

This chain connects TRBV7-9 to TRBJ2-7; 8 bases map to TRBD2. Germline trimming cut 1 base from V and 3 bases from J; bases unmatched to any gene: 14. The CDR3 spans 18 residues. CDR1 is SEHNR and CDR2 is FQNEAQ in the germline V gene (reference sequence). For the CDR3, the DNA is TGTGCCAGCAGCTTAGGGGACCTTAGCGGGAAGTATCACTACGAGCAGTACTTC. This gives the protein CASSLGDLSGKYHYEQYF.

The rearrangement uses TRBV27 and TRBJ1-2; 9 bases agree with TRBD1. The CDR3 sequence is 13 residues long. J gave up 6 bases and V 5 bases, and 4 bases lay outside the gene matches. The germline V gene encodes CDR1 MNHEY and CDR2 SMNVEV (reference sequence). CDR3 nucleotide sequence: TGTGCCAGCAGTCGACAGGGGGGGGATGGCTACACCTTC. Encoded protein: CASSRQGGDGYTF.

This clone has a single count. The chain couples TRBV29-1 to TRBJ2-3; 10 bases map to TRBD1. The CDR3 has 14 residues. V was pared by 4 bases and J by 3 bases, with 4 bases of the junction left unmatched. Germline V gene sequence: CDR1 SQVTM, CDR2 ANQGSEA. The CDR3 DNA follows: TGCAGCGTTGGGGACAGGGGTCAGACAGATACGCAGTATTTT. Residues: CSVGDRGQTDTQYF.

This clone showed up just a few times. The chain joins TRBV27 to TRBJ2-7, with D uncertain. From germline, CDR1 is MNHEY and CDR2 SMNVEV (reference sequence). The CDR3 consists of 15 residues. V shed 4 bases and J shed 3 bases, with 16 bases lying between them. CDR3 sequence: CASSSSRRIDYEQYF. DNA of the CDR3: TGTGCCAGCAGTTCCAGTCGGCGGATAGACTACGAGCAGTACTTC.

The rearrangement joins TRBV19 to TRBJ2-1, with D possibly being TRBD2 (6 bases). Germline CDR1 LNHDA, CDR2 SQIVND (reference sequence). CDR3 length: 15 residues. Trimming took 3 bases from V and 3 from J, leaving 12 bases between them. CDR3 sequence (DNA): TGTGCCAGTAGTATTTCGGGGGATAACTACAATGAGCAGTTCTTC. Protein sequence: CASSISGDNYNEQFF.

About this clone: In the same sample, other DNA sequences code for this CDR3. CDR3 protein: CASTLTGGGNQPQHF. The CDR3 nucleotides read TGTGCCAGCACCCTGACAGGGGGCGGCAATCAGCCCCAGCATTTT. The V and J genes are TRBV28 and TRBJ1-5; 10 positions match TRBD1. V was clipped by 7 bases and J by 2 bases; unmatched bases: 5. Per the germline V gene, CDR1 is MDHEN and CDR2 is SYDVKM. CDR3 length equals 15 residues.

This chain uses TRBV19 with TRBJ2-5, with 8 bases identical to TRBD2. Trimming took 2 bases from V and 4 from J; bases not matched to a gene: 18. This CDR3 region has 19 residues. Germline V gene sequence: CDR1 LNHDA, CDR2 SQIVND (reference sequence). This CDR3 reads CASSITPGVLAGYPETQYF. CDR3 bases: TGTGCCAGTAGTATAACACCCGGGGTCCTAGCGGGCTACCCAGAGACCCAGTACTTC.

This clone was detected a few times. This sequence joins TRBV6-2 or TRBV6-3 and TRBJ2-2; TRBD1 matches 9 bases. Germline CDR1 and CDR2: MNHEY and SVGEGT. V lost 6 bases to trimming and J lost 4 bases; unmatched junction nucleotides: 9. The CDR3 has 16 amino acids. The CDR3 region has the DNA TGTGCCAGCAGCTCCGGGACAGGGTTTTTCACCGGGGAGCTGTTTTTT. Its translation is CASSSGTGFFTGELFF.

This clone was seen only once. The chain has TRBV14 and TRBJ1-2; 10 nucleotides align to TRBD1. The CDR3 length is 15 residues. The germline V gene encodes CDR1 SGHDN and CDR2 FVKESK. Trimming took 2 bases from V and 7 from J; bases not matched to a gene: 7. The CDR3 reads CASSQRQGAVGGYTF. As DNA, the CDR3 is TGTGCCAGCAGCCAACGACAGGGGGCGGTCGGTGGCTACACCTTC.

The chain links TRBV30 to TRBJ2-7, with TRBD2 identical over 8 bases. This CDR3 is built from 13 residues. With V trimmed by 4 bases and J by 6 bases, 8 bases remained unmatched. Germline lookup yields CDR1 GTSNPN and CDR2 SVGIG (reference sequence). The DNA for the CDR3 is TGTGCCTGGATTCACAGGGCGGGAGGCGAGCAGTACTTC. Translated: CAWIHRAGGEQYF.

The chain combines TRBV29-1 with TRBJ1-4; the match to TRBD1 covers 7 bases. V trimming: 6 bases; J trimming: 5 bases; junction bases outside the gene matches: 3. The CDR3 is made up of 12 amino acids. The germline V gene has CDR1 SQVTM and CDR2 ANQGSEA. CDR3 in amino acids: CSVAGGNEKLFF. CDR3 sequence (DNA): TGCAGCGTGGCAGGGGGAAATGAAAAACTGTTTTTT.

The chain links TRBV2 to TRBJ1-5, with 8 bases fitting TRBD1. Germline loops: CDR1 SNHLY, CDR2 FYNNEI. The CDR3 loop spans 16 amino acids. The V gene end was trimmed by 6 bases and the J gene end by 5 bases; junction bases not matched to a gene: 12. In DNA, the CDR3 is TGTGCCAGCAGCCCCAGGGGGCTCCGGGAGGATCAGCCCCAGCATTTT. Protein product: CASSPRGLREDQPQHF.

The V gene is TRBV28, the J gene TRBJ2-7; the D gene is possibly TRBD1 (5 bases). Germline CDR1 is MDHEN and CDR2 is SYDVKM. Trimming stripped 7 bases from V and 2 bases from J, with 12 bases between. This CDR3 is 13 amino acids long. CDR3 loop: CASTLRGPYEQYF. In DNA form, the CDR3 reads TGTGCCAGCACCCTAAGGGGTCCCTACGAGCAGTACTTC.

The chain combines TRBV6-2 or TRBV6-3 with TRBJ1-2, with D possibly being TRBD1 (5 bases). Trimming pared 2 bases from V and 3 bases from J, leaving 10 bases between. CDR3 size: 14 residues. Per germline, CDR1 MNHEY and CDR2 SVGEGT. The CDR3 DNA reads TGTGCCAGCAGTTACGGCAGGGAGGACTATGGCTACACCTTC. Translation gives CASSYGREDYGYTF.

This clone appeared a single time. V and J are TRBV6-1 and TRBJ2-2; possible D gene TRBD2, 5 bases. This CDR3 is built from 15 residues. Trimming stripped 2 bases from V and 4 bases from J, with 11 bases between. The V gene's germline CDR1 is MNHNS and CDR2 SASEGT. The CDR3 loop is CASSESFGVTGELFF. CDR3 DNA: TGTGCCAGCAGTGAAAGTTTCGGGGTCACCGGGGAGCTGTTTTTT.

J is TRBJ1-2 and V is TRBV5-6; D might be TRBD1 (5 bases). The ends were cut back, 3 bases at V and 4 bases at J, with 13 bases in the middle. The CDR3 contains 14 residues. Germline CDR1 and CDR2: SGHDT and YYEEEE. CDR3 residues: CASSSGGRGYGYTF. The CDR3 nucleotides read TGTGCCAGCAGCTCCGGGGGGAGAGGCTATGGCTACACCTTC.

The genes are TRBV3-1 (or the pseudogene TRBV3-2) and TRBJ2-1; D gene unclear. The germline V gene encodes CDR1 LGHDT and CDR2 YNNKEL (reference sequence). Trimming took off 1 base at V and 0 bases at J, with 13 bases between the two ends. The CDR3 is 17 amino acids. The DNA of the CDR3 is TGTGCCAGCAGCCAAGCCCCGGTAGTAAGCTCCTACAATGAGCAGTTCTTC. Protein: CASSQAPVVSSYNEQFF.